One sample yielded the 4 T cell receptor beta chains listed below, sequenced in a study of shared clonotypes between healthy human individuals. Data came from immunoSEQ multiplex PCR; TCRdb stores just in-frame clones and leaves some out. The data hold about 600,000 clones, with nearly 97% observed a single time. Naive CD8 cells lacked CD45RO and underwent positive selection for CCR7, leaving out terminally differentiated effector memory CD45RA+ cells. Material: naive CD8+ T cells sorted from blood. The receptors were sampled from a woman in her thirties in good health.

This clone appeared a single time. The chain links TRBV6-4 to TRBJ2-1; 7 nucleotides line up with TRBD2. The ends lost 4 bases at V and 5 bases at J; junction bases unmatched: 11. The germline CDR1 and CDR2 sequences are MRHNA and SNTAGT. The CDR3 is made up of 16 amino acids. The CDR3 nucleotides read TGTGCCAGCAGTGGGGACTATCCTTGGGGAAACAATGAGCAGTTCTTC. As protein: CASSGDYPWGNNEQFF.

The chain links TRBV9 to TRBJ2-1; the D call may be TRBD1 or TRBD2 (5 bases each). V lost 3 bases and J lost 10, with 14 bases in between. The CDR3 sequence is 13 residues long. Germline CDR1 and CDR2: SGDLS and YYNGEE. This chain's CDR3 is CASSADGRDEQFF. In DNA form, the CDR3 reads TGTGCCAGCAGCGCCGACGGTAGGGACGAGCAGTTCTTC.

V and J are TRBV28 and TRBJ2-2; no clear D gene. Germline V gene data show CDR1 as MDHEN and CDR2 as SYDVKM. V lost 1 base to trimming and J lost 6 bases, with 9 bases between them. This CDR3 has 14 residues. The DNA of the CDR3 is TGTGCCAGCAGTTTATTACTTGAGGCCGGGGAGCTGTTTTTT. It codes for CASSLLLEAGELFF. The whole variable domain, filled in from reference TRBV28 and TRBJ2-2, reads DVKVTQSSRYLVKRTGEKVFLECVQDMDHENMFWYRQDPGLGLRLIYFSYDVKMKEKGDIPEGYSVSREKKERFSLILESASTNQTSMYLCASSLLLEAGELFFGEGSRLTVL.

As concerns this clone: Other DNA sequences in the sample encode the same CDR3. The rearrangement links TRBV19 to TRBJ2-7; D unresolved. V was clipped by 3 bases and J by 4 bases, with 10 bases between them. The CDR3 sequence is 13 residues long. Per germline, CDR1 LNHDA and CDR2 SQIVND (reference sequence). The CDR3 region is CASSIRPDYEQYF. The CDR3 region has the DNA TGTGCCAGTAGTATTCGCCCAGATTACGAGCAGTACTTC.